Sequencing of this TCR beta chain was carried out in a study of blood T cell repertoires in COVID-19. Study-wide background: The United States, Italy and Spain provided the acute and convalescent COVID-19 samples.

Authors' data handling: Nucleated cell counts were estimated from reference gene primer amplification. Sequencing used immunoSEQ multiplex PCR; TCRdb keeps in-frame clones, though not all of them. V, J and clone size are those of that table, while D and trimming were read from the DNA. The sample lists 270,000 or so clones; roughly nine tenths were seen once. The sequenced sample was peripheral blood. The source is a woman between 40 and 50 years old who had recovered from COVID-19.

DNA for the CDR3: TGTGCCAGCAGCAAAGCGGGACTCCCTGAAGCTTTCTTT. Encoded protein: CASSKAGLPEAFF. The J gene is TRBJ1-1, the V gene TRBV11-3; possibly TRBD1 for D (5 bases). This CDR3 is 13 amino acids long. Germline CDR1 SGHNT, CDR2 YENEEA. V lost 5 bases, J lost 6 bases, and 13 bases lay in between.